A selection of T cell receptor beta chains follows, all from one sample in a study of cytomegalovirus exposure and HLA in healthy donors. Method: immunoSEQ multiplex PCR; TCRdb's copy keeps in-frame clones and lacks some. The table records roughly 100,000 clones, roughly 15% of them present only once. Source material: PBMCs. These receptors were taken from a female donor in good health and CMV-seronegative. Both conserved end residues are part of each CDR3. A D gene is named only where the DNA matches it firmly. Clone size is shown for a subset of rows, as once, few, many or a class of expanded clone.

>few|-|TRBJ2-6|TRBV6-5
TGTGCCACCAGCAACTCGGGGGCCAACGTCCTGACTTTC
CATSNSGANVLTF
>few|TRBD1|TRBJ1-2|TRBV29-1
TGCAGCGTTACGGGGACAGCTAATGGCTACACCTTC
CSVTGTANGYTF
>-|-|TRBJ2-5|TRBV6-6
TGTGCCAGCAGTGGTAGGACAGAACAAGAGACCCAGTACTTC
CASSGRTEQETQYF
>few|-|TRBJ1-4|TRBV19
TGTGCCAGTAGTCCCCGACAGAGTAATGAAAAACTGTTTTTT
CASSPRQSNEKLFF
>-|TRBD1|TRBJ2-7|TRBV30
TGTGCCGGGACAGGCAACTACGAGCAGTACTTC
CAGTGNYEQYF
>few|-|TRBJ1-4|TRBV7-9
TGTGCCAGCAGCTTAGTCTCGCGAGCTAATGAAAAACTGTTTTTT
CASSLVSRANEKLFF
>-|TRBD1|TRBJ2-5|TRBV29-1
TGCAGCGTTGAAGCGGTAGACAGGGCGTCAGTATGGGGAGAGACCCAGTACTTC
CSVEAVDRASVWGETQYF
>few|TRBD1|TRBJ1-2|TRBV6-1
TGTGCCAGCAGTGGGGACAGGGGAAGATATGGCTACACCTTC
CASSGDRGRYGYTF
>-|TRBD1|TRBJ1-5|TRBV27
TGTGCCAGCAGACCACAGGGGGTGAGCAATCAGCCCCAGCATTTT
CASRPQGVSNQPQHF
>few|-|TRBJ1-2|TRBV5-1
TGCGCCAGCAGCCCGGAGACAGCTCGCTATGGCTACACCTTC
CASSPETARYGYTF
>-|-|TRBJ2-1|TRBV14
TGTGCCAGCAGCCCCCGAGTAGCGGTTCTTTCCTACAATGAGCAGTTCTTC
CASSPRVAVLSYNEQFF
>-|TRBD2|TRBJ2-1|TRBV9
TGTGCCAGCAGCACAAAGCGGGACGGAAACTCCTACAATGAGCAGTTCTTC
CASSTKRDGNSYNEQFF
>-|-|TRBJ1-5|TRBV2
TGTGCCAGCAGTGAAGGGGGCGGGGGTAAAGTTATCCAGCCCCAGCATTTT
CASSEGGGGKVIQPQHF
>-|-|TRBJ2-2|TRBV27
TGTGCCAGCAGTTTCGGCACCGGGGAGCTGTTTTTT
CASSFGTGELFF
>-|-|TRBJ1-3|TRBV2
TGTGCCAGCAGGGAGGCAAACGCTGGAAACACCATATATTTT
CASREANAGNTIYF
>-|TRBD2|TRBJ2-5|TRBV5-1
TGCGCCAGTCAGGGGGCACTAGCGGGAAGCCTAGAGACCCAGTACTTC
CASQGALAGSLETQYF
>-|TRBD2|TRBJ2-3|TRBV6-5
TGTGCCAGCAGTTCGGGACTAGCGGGAGTGAGAGATACGCAGTATTTT
CASSSGLAGVRDTQYF
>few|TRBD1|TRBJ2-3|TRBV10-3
TGTGCCATCAAGCCGACAGGGGGCGCAGGAGTAGAGTATTTT
CAIKPTGGAGVEYF